Listed below are T cell receptor beta chains from one sample, sequenced in a study of cytomegalovirus exposure and HLA in healthy donors. Data came from immunoSEQ multiplex PCR; TCRdb stores just in-frame clones and leaves some out. The table includes roughly 260,000 clones, about 83% detected once. The sample taken for sequencing was PBMCs. The receptors derive from a man younger than 35 in good health and CMV-seronegative. Both conserved end residues are part of each CDR3. D genes are given only for firm matches. Expanded clones are given a class, and other clones once, few, many or no size at all.

TRBJ2-1	-	TRBD2	TRBV7-3	TGTGCCAGCAGCTTAAAAGCGGGAGTGGTGCAGTTCTTC	CASSLKAGVVQFF
TRBJ2-1	-	TRBD2	TRBV5-6	TGTGCCAGCAGCTTTGGACTAGCGGGAGCCTGGAATGAGCAGTTCTTC	CASSFGLAGAWNEQFF
TRBJ2-5	-	-	TRBV5-1	TGCGCCAGCACCCGAGGCGGGGTCCAAGAGACCCAGTACTTC	CASTRGGVQETQYF
TRBJ2-1	-	-	TRBV20-1	TGCAGTGCTAGAGGTAACAATGAGCAGTTCTTC	CSARGNNEQFF
TRBJ1-2	once	-	TRBV7-2	TGTGCCAGCAGCTTAGAGGCAGGGAACTATGGCTACACCTTC	CASSLEAGNYGYTF
TRBJ2-3	-	TRBD2	TRBV5-1	TGCGCCAGCAGCACTTTCAGGACCGGGACTAGCCCACTCTTCACAGATACGCAGTATTTT	CASSTFRTGTSPLFTDTQYF
TRBJ2-6	-	TRBD2	TRBV2	TGTGCCAGCCGAAGGGCTAGCGGGGGCTCTGGGGCCAACGTCCTGACTTTC	CASRRASGGSGANVLTF
TRBJ2-7	few	TRBD1	TRBV19	TGTGCCAGTAGTAGGACAGGGGAGTATTCCCACGAGCAGTACTTC	CASSRTGEYSHEQYF
TRBJ1-2	-	-	TRBV28	TGTGCCAGCAGTTTACACGACAGAAGCCTCTATGGCTACACCTTC	CASSLHDRSLYGYTF
TRBJ1-4	-	-	TRBV5-8	TGTGCCAGCAGCCGCCCCAGGTCGACTAATGAAAAACTGTTTTTT	CASSRPRSTNEKLFF
TRBJ2-7	-	TRBD1	TRBV4-1	TGCGCCAGCAGCCACACGGACAGGGAAGCCTACGAGCAGTACTTC	CASSHTDREAYEQYF
TRBJ1-2	-	-	TRBV27	TGTGCCAGCAGTTTTGGGTTGATAGGGGGCTATGGCTACACCTTC	CASSFGLIGGYGYTF
TRBJ2-2	-	TRBD1	TRBV5-6	TGTGCCAGCAGCTCCGGGACAGGGATCACCGGGGAGCTGTTTTTT	CASSSGTGITGELFF
TRBJ2-7	-	-	TRBV7-3	TGTGCCAGCAGCTGGGGGCAGGGGCTAGCATCCTACGAGCAGTACTTC	CASSWGQGLASYEQYF
TRBJ2-2	-	-	TRBV4-1	TGCGCCAGCAGCCAAGATCACGGACAGAACACCGGGGAGCTGTTTTTT	CASSQDHGQNTGELFF
TRBJ1-2	-	TRBD1	TRBV11-2	TGTGCCAGCAGCTTACCACTGAAACAGGGGATGGGCTATGGCTACACCTTC	CASSLPLKQGMGYGYTF
TRBJ2-7	-	-	TRBV18	TGTGCCAGCTCAGGCACAACCTACGAGCAGTACTTC	CASSGTTYEQYF
TRBJ1-2	once	TRBD1	TRBV15	TGTGCCACCGCCCGGGACAGGGGATTTTCGGACTATGGCTACACCTTC	CATARDRGFSDYGYTF
TRBJ2-1	-	-	TRBV2	TGTGCCAGCAGTGAAGGATGGAGCTCCTACAATGAGCAGTTCTTC	CASSEGWSSYNEQFF
TRBJ2-1	-	-	TRBV4-3	TGCGCCAGCAGCCAAGGTTCCGGAGAGGATGAGCAGTTCTTC	CASSQGSGEDEQFF
TRBJ2-7	-	-	TRBV5-8	TGTGCCAGCAGCTTTAGGGAGTCCTACGAGCAGTACTTC	CASSFRESYEQYF
TRBJ2-7	-	-	TRBV6-5	TGTGCCAGCGCAATAGCGGAACTCTACGAGCAGTACTTC	CASAIAELYEQYF
TRBJ1-2	few	-	TRBV28	TGTGCCAGCAGTCTACAGGGTATAAACTATGGCTACACCTTC	CASSLQGINYGYTF
TRBJ2-7	-	-	TRBV28	TGTGCCAGCAGTTTAATAGGACAGAACTACGAGCAGTACTTC	CASSLIGQNYEQYF
TRBJ2-7	-	-	TRBV28	TGTGCCACACTCGGGTCCTACGAGCAGTACTTC	CATLGSYEQYF
TRBJ2-1	-	-	TRBV29-1	TGCAGCGGAGCTGGTTACAATGAGCAGTTCTTC	CSGAGYNEQFF
TRBJ2-2	-	-	TRBV2	TGTGCCAGCAGCCTTCGGTGGCTACAGATAAACACCGGGGAGCTGTTTTTT	CASSLRWLQINTGELFF
TRBJ2-2	-	-	TRBV30	TGTGCCTGGAGTGGTACCTCGTTCAGTGTAGGGGAGCTGTTTTTT	CAWSGTSFSVGELFF
TRBJ1-2	-	TRBD1	TRBV6-6	TGTGCCAGCAGAACCGGGACAGGGGATTCCTATGGCTACACCTTC	CASRTGTGDSYGYTF
TRBJ1-2	-	TRBD1	TRBV10-2	TGCGCCAGCAGTGACCCGGACAGGGGGCATAACTATGGCTACACCTTC	CASSDPDRGHNYGYTF
TRBJ2-3	-	TRBD1	TRBV16	TGTGCCAGCAGCTACGGGACAGCCGATAGGGATACGCAGTATTTT	CASSYGTADRDTQYF
TRBJ2-7	-	TRBD1	TRBV28	TGTGCCAGCGGGGACAGGGTACGAGAGCAGTACTTC	CASGDRVREQYF
TRBJ2-2	-	-	TRBV29-1	TGCAGCGTTGAGGGGAGGCAGGGCCTTAACACCGGGGAGCTGTTTTTT	CSVEGRQGLNTGELFF
TRBJ2-1	few	TRBD2	TRBV5-1	TGCGCCAGCAGCTTGGACAGCGGGACGGTAAATGAGCAGTTCTTC	CASSLDSGTVNEQFF
TRBJ2-7	-	TRBD1	TRBV5-1	TGCGCCAGCAGCCAAAGAGGGACAGCCACGGGACACGAGCAGTACTTC	CASSQRGTATGHEQYF
TRBJ1-2	-	TRBD1	TRBV19	TGTGCCACCCGACAGGGGGCGAGGGGCTACACCTTC	CATRQGARGYTF
TRBJ2-1	-	TRBD2	TRBV4-3	TGCGCCAGCAGCCAAGACTGGCCGGGACTAGGGTACAATGAGCAGTTCTTC	CASSQDWPGLGYNEQFF
TRBJ1-2	-	-	TRBV30	TGTGCCTGGAGTGTACGAGGGGGTGGCTACACCTTC	CAWSVRGGGYTF
TRBJ1-3	once	-	TRBV29-1	TGCAGCGTCCTGACAGACTCTGGAAACACCATATATTTT	CSVLTDSGNTIYF
TRBJ2-7	-	-	TRBV5-4	TGTGCCAGCACCCTCGACAGGAACCCATACGAGCAGTACTTC	CASTLDRNPYEQYF
TRBJ2-7	-	TRBD1	TRBV2	TGTGCCAGCAAGTTGAGACAGGGGAACTACGAGCAGTACTTC	CASKLRQGNYEQYF
TRBJ1-2	-	-	TRBV7-9	TGTGCCAGCAGCAATTCGACGGGAGGATATGGCTACACCTTC	CASSNSTGGYGYTF
TRBJ2-7	-	TRBD2	TRBV27	TGTGCCAGCAGTCCCGGGACTAGCAACGAGCAGTACTTC	CASSPGTSNEQYF
TRBJ1-4	-	-	TRBV5-6	TGTGCCAGCAGCACCAGGGATGAAAAACTGTTTTTT	CASSTRDEKLFF